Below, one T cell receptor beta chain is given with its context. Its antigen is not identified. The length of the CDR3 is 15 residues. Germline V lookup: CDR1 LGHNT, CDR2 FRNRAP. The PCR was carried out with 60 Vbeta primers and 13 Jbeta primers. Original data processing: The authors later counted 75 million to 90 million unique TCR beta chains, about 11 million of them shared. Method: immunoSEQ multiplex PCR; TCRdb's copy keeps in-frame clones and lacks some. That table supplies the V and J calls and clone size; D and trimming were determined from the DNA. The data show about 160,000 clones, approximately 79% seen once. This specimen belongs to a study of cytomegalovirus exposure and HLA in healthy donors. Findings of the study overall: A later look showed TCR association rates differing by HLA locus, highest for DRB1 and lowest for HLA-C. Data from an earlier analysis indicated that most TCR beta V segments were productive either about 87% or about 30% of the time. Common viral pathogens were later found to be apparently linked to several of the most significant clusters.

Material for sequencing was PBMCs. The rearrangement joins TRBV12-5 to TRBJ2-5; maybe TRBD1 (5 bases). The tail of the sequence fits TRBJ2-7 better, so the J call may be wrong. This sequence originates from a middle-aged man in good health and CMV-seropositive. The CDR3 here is CASGLRTGLHHEQYF. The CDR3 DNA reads TGTGCTAGTGGTTTGCGTACAGGTCTCCACCACGAGCAGTACTTC.